Each of the 14 T cell receptor beta chains below was sequenced from the same sample in a study of T-cell memory formation after mild COVID-19. TCRdb analysed the 5' RACE reads with MiXCR anew, one entry per CDR3 protein. The sample consists of roughly 500,000 distinct CDR3 sequences, roughly 22% of them appearing once. Sequencing input: PBMCs or a T cell subset sorted from them (not recorded which). These receptors were obtained from an adult woman who had mild COVID-19 (a few samples of this study predate the infection). Cell type and time point are not known.

This clonotype occurred a few times. This chain joins TRBV7-9 and TRBJ2-7; no reliable D call. This CDR3 is 14 amino acids long. Per germline, CDR1 SEHNR and CDR2 FQNEAQ (reference sequence). The germline V and J ends were trimmed by 7 bases and 3 bases, with 16 bases remaining between them. Here the CDR3 reads CASTPPGPSYEQYF. As DNA, the CDR3 is TGTGCCAGCACCCCCCCAGGACCTAGCTACGAGCAGTACTTC.

The chain couples TRBV9 to TRBJ1-2; unclear D gene. The V gene's germline CDR1 is SGDLS and CDR2 YYNGEE. There are 12 residues in the CDR3. V gave up 4 bases and J gave up 1 base, with 5 bases separating them. The CDR3 nucleotides are TGTGCCAGCAGCCCCCTTAACTATGGCTACACCTTC. As protein: CASSPLNYGYTF.

This clonotype was seen only a few times. The gene calls are TRBV29-1 and TRBJ2-7; D is unclear. CDR3 length equals 13 residues. V was shortened by 5 bases and J by 0 bases, with 11 bases between the two germline ends. The germline V gene has CDR1 SQVTM and CDR2 ANQGSEA. CDR3 sequence reads: CSVIQESSYEQYF. The CDR3, as DNA: TGCAGCGTTATCCAGGAGTCCTCCTACGAGCAGTACTTC.

This clonotype was found a few times. The rearrangement uses TRBV29-1 and TRBJ2-1, with TRBD2 identical over 7 bases. Germline CDR1 SQVTM, CDR2 ANQGSEA. The V segment lost 7 bases and the J segment 3 bases; nucleotides outside the gene matches: 6. This CDR3 is 13 amino acids long. The DNA of the CDR3 is TGCAGCGGCGAGCGGGAAAACTACAATGAGCAGTTCTTC. It yields the protein CSGERENYNEQFF.

About this clonotype itself: At one end the junction does not follow the germline gene, possibly because of a read error. This chain joins TRBV7-3 and TRBJ2-3; 7 bases fit TRBD2. The CDR3 has 14 residues. Per germline, CDR1 SGHTA and CDR2 FQGTGA. The CDR3 sequence: CASSLTSVGDTQYF. DNA of the CDR3: TGTGCCAGCAGCCTAACTAGCGTGGGAGATACGCAGTATTTT.

The chain employs TRBV20-1 and TRBJ2-2; 9 bases are shared with TRBD2. CDR1 is DFQATT and CDR2 is SNEGSKA in the germline V gene (reference sequence). The V segment lost 5 bases and the J segment 7 bases; nucleotides outside the gene matches: 14. The length of the CDR3 is 16 residues. The CDR3 nucleotides read TGCAGTGCTCCAGACGCGCGGGGGGGACTCGACGGGGAGCTGTTTTTT. It specifies CSAPDARGGLDGELFF.

This clonotype appeared a few times. The V gene is TRBV5-6, the J gene TRBJ1-6; tentatively, D is TRBD1 (5 bases). Trimming removed 6 bases at V and 7 bases at J, with 14 bases between. Germline-derived CDR1 and CDR2 are SGHDT and YYEEEE. There are 14 residues in the CDR3. CDR3 DNA sequence: TGTGCCAGCACCGGGGCAGTCTCAAATTCACCCCTCCACTTT. Residues: CASTGAVSNSPLHF.

The chain links TRBV12-3 or TRBV12-4 to TRBJ1-2; 7 bases align to TRBD1. This CDR3 is 13 amino acids long. The junction had 9 bases not matched to a gene; V was cut back by 6 bases and J by 8 bases. CDR3 amino acids: CASSYITGDGYTF. In nucleotides, the CDR3 is TGTGCCAGCAGCTACATAACAGGGGACGGCTACACCTTC.

The V gene is TRBV5-1, the J gene TRBJ2-7; D is perhaps TRBD1 (6 bases). The ends were cut back, 4 bases at V and 4 bases at J, with 12 bases in the middle. The CDR3 contains 13 residues. The germline V gene has CDR1 SGHRS and CDR2 YFSETQ. The CDR3 DNA follows: TGCGCCAGCAGCCGAAAACAGGGTTACGAGCAGTACTTC. This encodes CASSRKQGYEQYF.

This clonotype has ten or more counts. The chain links TRBV12-3 or TRBV12-4 to TRBJ2-2; 7 bases line up with TRBD1. V lost 7 bases to trimming and J lost 4 bases; unmatched junction nucleotides: 3. The CDR3 consists of 13 residues. CDR3 protein: CASTGQVTGELFF. In nucleotides, the CDR3 is TGTGCCAGCACCGGACAGGTCACCGGGGAGCTGTTTTTT.

This clonotype was counted only a few times. V is TRBV18 and J is TRBJ2-7; D remains unclear. The CDR3 totals 15 residues. The V end lost 5 bases, the J end lost 0 bases, and 14 bases lay between the germline ends. The germline CDR1 and CDR2 sequences are KGHSH and LQKENI. The CDR3 is CASSDTVRSSYEQYF. DNA for the CDR3: TGTGCCAGCTCAGATACAGTGAGGAGCTCCTACGAGCAGTACTTC.

The CDR3 DNA is TGTGCCAGCAGCCAAGGGCTCTCTGGGGCGGGAGGATTCGATACGCAGTATTTT. Its protein product is CASSQGLSGAGGFDTQYF. The chain links TRBV3-1 to TRBJ2-3; 8 bases fit TRBD2. This CDR3 has 18 residues. Per germline, CDR1 LGHDT and CDR2 YNNKEL (reference sequence). Trimming at V came to 1 base and at J to 6 bases, leaving 15 bases not matched to a gene.

V and J are TRBV29-1 and TRBJ1-2; D call uncertain. Trimming cost V 4 bases and J 5 bases, with 8 bases left between them. Germline V gene sequence: CDR1 SQVTM, CDR2 ANQGSEA. The CDR3 runs 11 residues. The DNA of the CDR3 is TGCAGCGTTGTGCGGGGATATGGCTACACCTTC. The encoded protein is CSVVRGYGYTF.

The V gene is TRBV4-1, the J gene TRBJ2-1; D is possibly TRBD1 or TRBD2 (5 bases each). V was pared by 3 bases and J by 2 bases, with 17 bases between. The CDR3 contains 17 residues. Germline CDR1 and CDR2: MGHRA and YSYEKL. The CDR3 protein is CASSQGRIRGAYNEQFF. In nucleotides, the CDR3 is TGCGCCAGCAGCCAGGGTAGGATCCGGGGCGCCTACAATGAGCAGTTCTTC.